These T cell receptor beta chains were read from a single sample in a study of cytomegalovirus exposure and HLA in healthy donors. Method: immunoSEQ multiplex PCR; TCRdb's copy keeps in-frame clones and lacks some. Of under 200,000 clones in the sample, roughly 75% are singletons; the top ten hold 2% to 3%. The sample taken for sequencing was PBMCs. The source of these receptors is a female donor in good health and CMV-seronegative. CDR3s include the opening cysteine and the closing phenylalanine or tryptophan. D genes are given only for firm matches. Rows give clone size only sometimes, using once, few, many, or a class for an expanded clone.

once	TRBD2	TRBV5-1	TRBJ2-4	TGCGCCAGCAGCTTGGAGCCAGCGGGGGCCAAAAACATTCAGTACTTC	CASSLEPAGAKNIQYF
-	TRBD1	TRBV5-1	TRBJ1-4	TGCGCCAGCAGCTTGCAGGGGGATGAAAAACTGTTTTTT	CASSLQGDEKLFF
-	TRBD2	TRBV18	TRBJ2-7	TGTGCCAGCTCACCACCGGGACTAGCCTCCGGCGAGCAGTACTTC	CASSPPGLASGEQYF
-	-	TRBV27	TRBJ1-2	TGTGCCAGCATGGGGGCGGGTAACTATGGCTACACCTTC	CASMGAGNYGYTF
-	TRBD2	TRBV28	TRBJ2-1	TGTGCCAGCACCCTTGGGGCGGGAGCTAGTTCGGGTGAGCAGTTCTTC	CASTLGAGASSGEQFF
once	TRBD2	TRBV7-3	TRBJ2-1	TGTGCCAGCAGCCCAACTAGCGGGAGGGACAATGAGCAGTTCTTC	CASSPTSGRDNEQFF
-	TRBD1	TRBV19	TRBJ2-2	TGTGCCAGTAGTCCCTCGACAGGGGACACCGGGGAGCTGTTTTTT	CASSPSTGDTGELFF
-	-	TRBV19	TRBJ2-1	TGTGCCAGTAGTATCCCCGGGATAGGGCGGCAGAAGGCCAATGAGCAGTTCTTC	CASSIPGIGRQKANEQFF
once	TRBD1	TRBV5-1	TRBJ2-5	TGCGCCAGCAGCTTGACCCTTTCAGGGGGGACCCAGTACTTC	CASSLTLSGGTQYF
-	-	TRBV19	TRBJ2-2	TGTGCCGCAAACAGGGCTGCGAACACCGGGGAGCTGTTTTTT	CAANRAANTGELFF
-	-	TRBV28	TRBJ1-2	TGTGCCAGCAGGTCATTGAGCTATGGCTACACCTTC	CASRSLSYGYTF
-	TRBD1	TRBV19	TRBJ2-2	TGTGCCAGTAGCCCGGGACGGACAGGGGGCGGGGAGCTGTTTTTT	CASSPGRTGGGELFF
few	-	TRBV15	TRBJ2-5	TGTGCCACCAGCAGAGATCGAACCGCACGCGGGGAGACCCAGTACTTC	CATSRDRTARGETQYF
-	TRBD1	TRBV28	TRBJ1-5	TGTGCCAGCATTAGGACAGGGCGGCAGCCCCAGCATTTT	CASIRTGRQPQHF
few	TRBD1	TRBV30	TRBJ1-1	TGTGCCTGGGAACAGGGGGTGGGCACTGAAGCTTTCTTT	CAWEQGVGTEAFF
-	TRBD2	TRBV29-1	TRBJ2-1	TGCAGCGTTGCAGGGACTAGCCCCCGTGAGCAGTTCTTC	CSVAGTSPREQFF
-	TRBD1	TRBV19	TRBJ2-5	TGTGCCAGTACAGGACAGGGTGCAGAGACCCAGTACTTC	CASTGQGAETQYF
-	-	TRBV2	TRBJ2-1	TGTGCCAGCAGTGAAAGGGTCCCGGGATATGAGCAGTTCTTC	CASSERVPGYEQFF
-	TRBD1	TRBV30	TRBJ2-5	TGTGCCTGGGGGGTAGGACAGGGGTCCCCGGGGACCCAGTACTTC	CAWGVGQGSPGTQYF
few	-	TRBV29-1	TRBJ1-1	TGCAGCGGTCGTTCAGGGTTGAACACTGAAGCTTTCTTT	CSGRSGLNTEAFF
-	TRBD2	TRBV6-1	TRBJ2-7	TGTGCCAGCAGTGATTTGCAAGGACTAGCGGGAGTCGCCGAGCAGTACTTC	CASSDLQGLAGVAEQYF
-	TRBD1	TRBV15	TRBJ2-7	TGTGCCACTGGACGACAGGGTTCCTACGAGCAGTACTTC	CATGRQGSYEQYF
-	TRBD1	TRBV5-1	TRBJ1-3	TGCGCCAGCAGCGAAACGGGACAGGCAATCTCTGGAAACACCATATATTTT	CASSETGQAISGNTIYF
-	TRBD1	TRBV7-9	TRBJ2-7	TGTGCCAGCAGCCTAGGAAGACGCAGGGGGAAATTGGGGGACGAGCAGTACTTC	CASSLGRRRGKLGDEQYF
-	-	TRBV7-9	TRBJ1-2	TGTGCCAGCAGCTCCCCGGACAGCCTCCTCTATGGCTACACCTTC	CASSSPDSLLYGYTF
few	-	TRBV7-2	TRBJ2-7	TGTGCCAGCAGCTTAGGCAGGGCCTACGAGCAGTACTTC	CASSLGRAYEQYF
-	TRBD2	TRBV7-3	TRBJ2-2	TGTGCCAGCAGTCTGCGGGGGGGCCGTAGCGGGGAGCTGTTTTTT	CASSLRGGRSGELFF
-	-	TRBV19	TRBJ2-3	TGTGCCAGTAGTATGCTGTACGAGGGAGACACAGATACGCAGTATTTT	CASSMLYEGDTDTQYF
-	-	TRBV7-2	TRBJ1-6	TGTGCCAGCAGCTTAAGGCGGAAGAATTCACCCCTCCACTTT	CASSLRRKNSPLHF
-	-	TRBV27	TRBJ2-3	TGTGCCAGCAGTTTATTCGGCAGGGGCACTGGAGATACGCAGTATTTT	CASSLFGRGTGDTQYF
-	-	TRBV7-3	TRBJ2-7	TGTGCCAGCAGCGCCCAAGGGGGTCAGGGTTTCGAGCAGTACTTC	CASSAQGGQGFEQYF
once	TRBD2	TRBV11-3	TRBJ2-1	TGTGCCAGCAGCTTCGGCGGGAGTCATAATGAGCAGTTCTTC	CASSFGGSHNEQFF
once	TRBD1	TRBV5-1	TRBJ2-7	TGCGCCAGTTCGACCCGAGACAGGGGTATCGAGCAGTACTTC	CASSTRDRGIEQYF